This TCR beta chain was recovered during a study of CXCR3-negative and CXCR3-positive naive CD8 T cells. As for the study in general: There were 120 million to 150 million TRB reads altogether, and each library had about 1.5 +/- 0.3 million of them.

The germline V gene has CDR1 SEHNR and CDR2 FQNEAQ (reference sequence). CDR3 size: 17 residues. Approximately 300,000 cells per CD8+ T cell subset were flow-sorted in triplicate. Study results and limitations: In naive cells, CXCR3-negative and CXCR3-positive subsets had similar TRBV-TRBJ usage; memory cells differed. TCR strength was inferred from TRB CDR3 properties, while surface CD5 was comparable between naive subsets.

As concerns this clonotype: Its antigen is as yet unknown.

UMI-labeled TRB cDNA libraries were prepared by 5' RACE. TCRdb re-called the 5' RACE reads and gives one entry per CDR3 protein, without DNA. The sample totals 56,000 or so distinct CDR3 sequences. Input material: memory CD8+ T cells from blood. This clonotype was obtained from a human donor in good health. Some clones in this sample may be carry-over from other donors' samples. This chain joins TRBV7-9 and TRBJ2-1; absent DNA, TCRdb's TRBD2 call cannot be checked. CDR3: CASSPRSSGGAYNEQFF.